One and the same sample provided the 7 T cell receptor beta chains below, sequenced in a study of CD8 T cells in Susac syndrome. Reverse transcription of about 0.5 to 1 ug RNA used random hexamers. Each CDR3 protein is one row after TCRdb ran MiXCR on the immunoSEQ multiplex PCR reads. Counted here are 65,000 to 90,000 distinct CDR3 sequences, about 95% occurring once; the ten biggest clones make up roughly 0.39%. Material for sequencing was CD8+ T cells from PBMCs. The receptor set was obtained from a human donor with multiple sclerosis.

The V gene is TRBV4-1, the J gene TRBJ1-1; the D gene is possibly TRBD1 (5 bases). Germline V gives CDR1 MGHRA, CDR2 YSYEKL. The CDR3 is 14 amino acids. V was shortened by 3 bases and J by 1 base, with 9 bases between the two germline ends. The CDR3, as DNA: TGCGCCAGCAGCCAGTCGGGGCAGAACACTGAAGCTTTCTTT. It encodes CASSQSGQNTEAFF.

V is TRBV7-9 and J is TRBJ1-2; the match to TRBD1 covers 7 bases. Germline-derived CDR1 and CDR2 are SEHNR and FQNEAQ (reference sequence). The CDR3 runs 14 residues. V lost 1 base to trimming and J lost 7 bases; unmatched junction nucleotides: 6. The CDR3: CASSLGDSFAGYTF. As DNA, the CDR3 is TGTGCCAGCAGCTTAGGGGACAGTTTCGCTGGCTACACCTTC.

V gene TRBV7-9 combines with J gene TRBJ2-1; D remains ambiguous. CDR3 size: 15 residues. CDR1 and CDR2 (germline): SEHNR, FQNEAQ (reference sequence). Trimming pared 0 bases from V and 6 bases from J, leaving 12 bases between. Here the CDR3 DNA reads TGTGCCAGCAGCTTAGCGCTAGGAACCTCCAATGAGCAGTTCTTC. Its protein product is CASSLALGTSNEQFF.

The table lists this clonotype with a count of one. The rearrangement uses TRBV7-9 and TRBJ1-1; D is possibly TRBD1 (5 bases). The CDR3 covers 12 residues. Trimming pared 3 bases from V and 7 bases from J, leaving 9 bases between. From germline, CDR1 is SEHNR and CDR2 FQNEAQ (reference sequence). The CDR3 sequence: CASSFSQGEAFF. DNA for the CDR3: TGTGCCAGCAGCTTTTCGCAGGGTGAAGCTTTCTTT. The full variable domain, rest sourced from reference TRBV7-9 and TRBJ1-1, is DTGVSQNPRHKITKRGQNVTFRCDPISEHNRLYWYRQTLGQGPEFLTYFQNEAQLEKSRLLSDRFSAERPKGSFSTLEIQRTEQGDSAMYLCASSFSQGEAFFGQGTRLTVV.

V and J are TRBV29-1 and TRBJ2-7; no clear D. Germline values: CDR1 SQVTM, CDR2 ANQGSEA. V was pared by 1 base and J by 3 bases, with 7 bases between. The CDR3 length is 12 residues. The CDR3 region is CSVEGNGYEQYF. CDR3 nucleotide sequence: TGCAGCGTTGAAGGGAACGGCTACGAGCAGTACTTC.

The rearrangement joins TRBV19 to TRBJ1-3, with a weak D call TRBD1 (6 bases). V dropped 6 bases and J dropped 2 bases, with 14 bases sitting between them. Germline V gene lookup returns CDR1 LNHDA and CDR2 SQIVND (reference sequence). This CDR3 is 15 amino acids long. CDR3 amino acids: CASSPDSRAGNTIYF. CDR3 sequence (DNA): TGTGCCAGTAGCCCGGACAGCCGCGCTGGAAACACCATATATTTT.

This clonotype has just one count. Written as DNA, the CDR3 is TGTGCCAGCAGCTTAGTCCGGGACGCGATTCTAGGCTCCTACAATGAGCAGTTCTTC. It specifies CASSLVRDAILGSYNEQFF. The V gene is TRBV7-9, the J gene TRBJ2-1; D may be TRBD1 or TRBD2 (5 bases each). The CDR3 loop spans 19 amino acids. Germline CDR1 is SEHNR and CDR2 is FQNEAQ (reference sequence). V was clipped by 1 base and J by 0 bases, with 19 bases between them.